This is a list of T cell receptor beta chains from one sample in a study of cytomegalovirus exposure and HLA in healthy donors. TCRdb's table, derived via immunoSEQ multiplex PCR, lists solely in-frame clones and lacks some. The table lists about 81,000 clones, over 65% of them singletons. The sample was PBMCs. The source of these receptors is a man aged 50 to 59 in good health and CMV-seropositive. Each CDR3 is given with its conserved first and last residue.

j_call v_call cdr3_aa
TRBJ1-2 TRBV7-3 CASRPGILDGYTF
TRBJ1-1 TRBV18 CASSPPMGQGNTEAFF
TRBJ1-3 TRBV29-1 CSVLASRSGNTIYF
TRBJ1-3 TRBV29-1 CSVTTGIPSGNTIYF
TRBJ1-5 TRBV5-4 CASNAATGIDDGQPQHF
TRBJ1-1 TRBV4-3 CASSQVAGSIEAFF
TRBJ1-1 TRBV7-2 CASSSQRGEAFF
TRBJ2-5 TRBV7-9 CASSLATEPSGRETQYF
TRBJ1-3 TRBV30 CAWSPGGGNTIYF
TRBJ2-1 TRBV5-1 CASSLDPSGNEQFF
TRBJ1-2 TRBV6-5 CASSYSFGYLYGYTF
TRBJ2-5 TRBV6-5 CASSYARTGAHETQYF
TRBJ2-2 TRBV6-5 CASSHQGAGAGELFF
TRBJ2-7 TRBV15 CATSRGGTKPLSEQYF
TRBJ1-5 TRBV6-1 CASSETTGRYQPQHF
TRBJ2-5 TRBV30 CATTRPGAGSGEQYF
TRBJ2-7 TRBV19 CASTAGTGGYEQYF
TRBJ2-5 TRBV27 CASSFGSGSQETQYF
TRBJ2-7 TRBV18 CASSPKGQGDEQYF
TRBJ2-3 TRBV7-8 CASSLDRGTDTQYF
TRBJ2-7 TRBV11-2 CASSVLDRLYF
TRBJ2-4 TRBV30 CAWKVTGGLDF
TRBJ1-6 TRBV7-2 CASTAGAVDLHF
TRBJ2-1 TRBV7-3 CASSLELARGFYEQFF
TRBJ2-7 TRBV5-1 CASSGTGGYEQYF
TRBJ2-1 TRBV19 CASSRAKTGAEFF
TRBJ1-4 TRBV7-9 CSSSLGPMDEKLFF
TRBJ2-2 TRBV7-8 CASTATGLTGELFF
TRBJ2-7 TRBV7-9 CASSSGTGTTYEQYF
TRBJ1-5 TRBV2 CASEGAAQGVPQHF
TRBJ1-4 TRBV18 CASSPGQTNEKLFF
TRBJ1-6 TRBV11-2 CASRKDTGLNSPLHF
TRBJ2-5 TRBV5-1 CASSLDGRTSGQTQYF
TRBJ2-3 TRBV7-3 CASSLLGRDTDTQYF
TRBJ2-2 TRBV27 CASSWDSGSTGELFF
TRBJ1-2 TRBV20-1 CSAGDIYGYTF
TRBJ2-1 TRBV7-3 CASSLGTSGSNEQFF
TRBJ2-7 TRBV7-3 CASSLTLAGYDEQYF
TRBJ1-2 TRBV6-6 CASSYLQGHGYTF
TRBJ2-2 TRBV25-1 CASSVGLDTGELFF
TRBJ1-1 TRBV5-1 CASSLQGQTEAFF
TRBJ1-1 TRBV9 CASSVVEMNTEAFF
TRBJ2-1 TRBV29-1 CSQRTGRNEQFF
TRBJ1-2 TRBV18 CASSPPGQGYYTF
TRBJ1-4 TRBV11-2 CASSSSVKGVNEKLFF
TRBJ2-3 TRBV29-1 CSVEGLAGSTDTQYF
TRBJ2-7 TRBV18 CASSPKDPEGEQYF
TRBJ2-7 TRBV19 CASSHGPSRPEQYF
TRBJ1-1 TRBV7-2 CASSLRGGSTEAFF
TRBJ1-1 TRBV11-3 CASSSETPLGNTEAFF
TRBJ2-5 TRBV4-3 CASSQDRGLGSETQYF
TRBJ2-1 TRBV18 CASSSSDSRSNEQFF
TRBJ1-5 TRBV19 CASTLQGAQPQHF